This TCR beta chain was found in a study of Ad26.COV2.S vaccination and SARS-CoV-2 variants. Study context: Dosing was one shot or two shots 56 days apart.

The sample's treatment: around 19 received Ad26.COV2.S at low or high dose, single or two shots; roughly five received placebo; per-sample allocation not given. Sample collection was performed on day 63 after the first vaccine or placebo injection. Sequencing was performed with immunoSEQ multiplex PCR; in TCRdb, only in-frame clones are kept and a portion is missing. The sample holds 300,000 to 350,000 clones, about 87% seen once. Losses at the gene ends were 4 bases for V and 6 bases for J; bases not matched to a gene: 7. This CDR3 is 16 amino acids long. Germline lookup yields CDR1 KGHDR and CDR2 SFDVKD.

The specimen was peripheral blood, collected in a trial of Ad26.COV2.S vaccine versus placebo. The gene calls are TRBV24-1 and TRBJ2-3; TRBD2 aligns across 12 bases. The receptor comes from a person aged 18-65 years who received the Ad26.COV2.S COVID-19 vaccine or a placebo. The CDR3 protein is CATSDQTSGGCDTQYF. Here the CDR3 DNA reads TGTGCCACCAGTGACCAGACTAGCGGGGGATGTGATACGCAGTATTTT.